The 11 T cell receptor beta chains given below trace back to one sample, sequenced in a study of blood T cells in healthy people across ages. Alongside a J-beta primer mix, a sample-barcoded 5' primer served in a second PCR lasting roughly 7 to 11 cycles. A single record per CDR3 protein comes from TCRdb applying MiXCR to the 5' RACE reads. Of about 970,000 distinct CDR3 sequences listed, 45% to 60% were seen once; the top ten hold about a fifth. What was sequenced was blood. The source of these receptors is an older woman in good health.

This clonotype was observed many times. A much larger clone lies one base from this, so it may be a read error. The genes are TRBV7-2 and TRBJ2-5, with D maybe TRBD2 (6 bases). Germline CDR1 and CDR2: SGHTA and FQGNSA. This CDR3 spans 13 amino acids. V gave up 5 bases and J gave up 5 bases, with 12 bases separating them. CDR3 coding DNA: TGTGCCAGCAGCGACTCGCGGGGCGAGACCCAGTACTTC. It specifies CASSDSRGETQYF.

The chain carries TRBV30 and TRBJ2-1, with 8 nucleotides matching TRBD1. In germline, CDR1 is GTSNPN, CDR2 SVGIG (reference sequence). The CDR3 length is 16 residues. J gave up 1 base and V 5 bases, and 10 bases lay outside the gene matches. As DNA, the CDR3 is TGTGCCTGGGGGCTCGGACAGGGACTTTCCTACAATGAGCAGTTCTTC. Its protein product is CAWGLGQGLSYNEQFF.

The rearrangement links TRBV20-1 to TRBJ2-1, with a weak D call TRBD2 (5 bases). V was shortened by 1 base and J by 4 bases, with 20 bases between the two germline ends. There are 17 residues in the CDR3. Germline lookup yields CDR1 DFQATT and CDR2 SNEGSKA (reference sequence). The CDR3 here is CSARARRRAIGYNEQFF. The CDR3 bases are TGCAGTGCTAGAGCCCGGCGGCGGGCGATTGGATACAATGAGCAGTTCTTC.

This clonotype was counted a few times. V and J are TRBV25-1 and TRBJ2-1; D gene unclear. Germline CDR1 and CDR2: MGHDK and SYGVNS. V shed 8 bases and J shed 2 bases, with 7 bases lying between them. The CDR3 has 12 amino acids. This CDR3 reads CASASAYNEQFF. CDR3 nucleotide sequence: TGTGCCAGCGCAAGTGCCTACAATGAGCAGTTCTTC.

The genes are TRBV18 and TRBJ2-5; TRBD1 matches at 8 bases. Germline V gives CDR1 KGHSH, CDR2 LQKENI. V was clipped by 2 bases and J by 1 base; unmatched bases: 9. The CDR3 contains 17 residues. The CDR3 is CASSPIGGQGPQETQYF. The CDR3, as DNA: TGTGCCAGCTCACCAATAGGTGGACAGGGACCCCAAGAGACCCAGTACTTC. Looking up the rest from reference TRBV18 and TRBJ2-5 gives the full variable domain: NAGVMQNPRHLVRRRGQEARLRCSPMKGHSHVYWYRQLPEEGLKFMVYLQKENIIDESGMPKERFSAEFPKEGPSILRIQQVVRGDSAAYFCASSPIGGQGPQETQYFGPGTRLLVL.

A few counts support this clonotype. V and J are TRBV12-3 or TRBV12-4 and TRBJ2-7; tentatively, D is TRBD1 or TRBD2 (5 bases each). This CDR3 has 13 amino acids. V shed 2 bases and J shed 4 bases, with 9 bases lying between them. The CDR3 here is CASSLNGGYEQYF. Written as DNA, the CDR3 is TGTGCCAGCAGTTTAAATGGGGGATACGAGCAGTACTTC.

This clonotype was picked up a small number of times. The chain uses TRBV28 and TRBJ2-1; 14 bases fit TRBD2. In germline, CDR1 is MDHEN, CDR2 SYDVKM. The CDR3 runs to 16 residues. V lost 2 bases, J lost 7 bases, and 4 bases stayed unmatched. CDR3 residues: CASSLRLAGGVNEQFF. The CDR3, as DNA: TGTGCCAGCAGTTTAAGACTAGCGGGAGGGGTGAATGAGCAGTTCTTC. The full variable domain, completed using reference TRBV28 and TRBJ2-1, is DVKVTQSSRYLVKRTGEKVFLECVQDMDHENMFWYRQDPGLGLRLIYFSYDVKMKEKGDIPEGYSVSREKKERFSLILESASTNQTSMYLCASSLRLAGGVNEQFFGPGTRLTVL.

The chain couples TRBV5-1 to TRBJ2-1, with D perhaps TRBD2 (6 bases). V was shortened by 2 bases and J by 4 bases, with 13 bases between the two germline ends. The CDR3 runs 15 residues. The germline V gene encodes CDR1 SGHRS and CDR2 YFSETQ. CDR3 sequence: CASSFSGQPYNEQFF. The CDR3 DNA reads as TGCGCCAGCAGCTTTAGCGGTCAGCCGTACAATGAGCAGTTCTTC.

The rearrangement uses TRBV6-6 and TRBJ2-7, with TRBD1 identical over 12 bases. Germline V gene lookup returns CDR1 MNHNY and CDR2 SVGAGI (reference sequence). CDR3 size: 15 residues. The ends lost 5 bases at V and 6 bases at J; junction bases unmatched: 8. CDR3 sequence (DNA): TGTGCCAGCAGTGCCGGGACAGGGGGCAAAATCGAGCAGTACTTC. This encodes CASSAGTGGKIEQYF.

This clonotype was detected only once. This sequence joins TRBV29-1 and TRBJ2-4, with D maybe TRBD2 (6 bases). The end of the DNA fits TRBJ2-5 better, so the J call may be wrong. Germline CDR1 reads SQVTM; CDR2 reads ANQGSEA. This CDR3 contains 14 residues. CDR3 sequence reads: CSVGGLGTPETQYF. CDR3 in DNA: TGCAGCGTTGGCGGCTTGGGGACTCCGGAGACCCAGTACTTC.

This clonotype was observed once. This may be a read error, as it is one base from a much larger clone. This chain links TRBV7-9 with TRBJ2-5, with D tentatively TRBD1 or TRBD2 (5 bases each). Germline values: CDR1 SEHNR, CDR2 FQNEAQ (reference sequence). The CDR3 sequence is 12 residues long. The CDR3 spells CSSSLDEGKQYF. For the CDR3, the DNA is TGTTCCAGCAGCTTAGATGAGGGGAAGCAGTACTTC.